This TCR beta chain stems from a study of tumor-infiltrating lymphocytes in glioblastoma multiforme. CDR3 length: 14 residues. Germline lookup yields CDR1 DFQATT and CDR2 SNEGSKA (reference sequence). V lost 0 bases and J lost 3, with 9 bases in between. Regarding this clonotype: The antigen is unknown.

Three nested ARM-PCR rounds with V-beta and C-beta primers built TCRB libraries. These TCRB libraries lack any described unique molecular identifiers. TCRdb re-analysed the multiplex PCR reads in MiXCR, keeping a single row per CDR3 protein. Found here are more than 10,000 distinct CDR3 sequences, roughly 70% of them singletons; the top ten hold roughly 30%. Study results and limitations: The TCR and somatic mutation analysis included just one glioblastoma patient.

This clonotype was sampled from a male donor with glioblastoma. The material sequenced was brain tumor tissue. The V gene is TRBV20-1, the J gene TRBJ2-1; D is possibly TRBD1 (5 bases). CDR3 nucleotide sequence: TGCAGTGCTAGAGATCGACAGCACTACAATGAGCAGTTCTTC. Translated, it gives CSARDRQHYNEQFF.